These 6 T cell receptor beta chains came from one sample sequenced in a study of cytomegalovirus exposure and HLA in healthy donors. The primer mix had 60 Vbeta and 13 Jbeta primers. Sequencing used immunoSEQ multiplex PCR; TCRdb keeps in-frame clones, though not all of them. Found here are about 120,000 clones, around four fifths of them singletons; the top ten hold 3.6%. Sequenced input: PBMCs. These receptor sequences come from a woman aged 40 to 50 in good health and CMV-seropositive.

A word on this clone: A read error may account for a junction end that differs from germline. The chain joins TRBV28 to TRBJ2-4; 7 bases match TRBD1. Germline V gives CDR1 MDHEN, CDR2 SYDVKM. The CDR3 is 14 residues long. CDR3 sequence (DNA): TGTGCCAGCCGAAACAGGGGTGCCAAAAACATTCGGTACTTC. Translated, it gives CASRNRGAKNIRYF.

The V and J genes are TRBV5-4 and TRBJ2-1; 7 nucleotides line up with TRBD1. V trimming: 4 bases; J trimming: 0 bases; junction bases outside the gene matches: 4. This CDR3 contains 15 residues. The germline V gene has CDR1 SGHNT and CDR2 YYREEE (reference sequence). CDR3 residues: CASSLNRGSYNEQFF. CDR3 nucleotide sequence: TGTGCCAGCAGCCTCAACAGGGGCTCCTACAATGAGCAGTTCTTC.

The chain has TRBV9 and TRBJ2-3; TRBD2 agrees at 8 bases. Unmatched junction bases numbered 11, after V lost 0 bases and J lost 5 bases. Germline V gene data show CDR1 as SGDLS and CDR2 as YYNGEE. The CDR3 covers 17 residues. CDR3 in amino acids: CASSVAAVAGPLDTQYF. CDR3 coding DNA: TGTGCCAGCAGCGTAGCTGCGGTAGCGGGACCTTTAGATACGCAGTATTTT.

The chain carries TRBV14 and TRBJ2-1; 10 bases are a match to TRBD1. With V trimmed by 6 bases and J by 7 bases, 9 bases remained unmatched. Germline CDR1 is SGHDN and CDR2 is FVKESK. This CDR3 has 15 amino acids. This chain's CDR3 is CASRPPGQGRNEQFF. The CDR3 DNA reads TGTGCCAGCAGACCACCGGGACAGGGGAGGAATGAGCAGTTCTTC.

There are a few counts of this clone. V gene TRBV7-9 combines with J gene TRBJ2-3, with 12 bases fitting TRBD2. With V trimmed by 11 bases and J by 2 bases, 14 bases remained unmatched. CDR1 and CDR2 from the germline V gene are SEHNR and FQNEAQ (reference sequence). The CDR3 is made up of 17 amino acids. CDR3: CAHGGTSGSASTDTQYF. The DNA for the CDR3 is TGTGCCCACGGGGGGACTAGCGGGTCTGCTTCCACAGATACGCAGTATTTT.

The CDR3 is CSAGASQDTTQYF. CDR3 sequence (DNA): TGCAGCGCAGGGGCGTCCCAAGATACGACCCAGTACTTC. The J gene is TRBJ2-5, the V gene TRBV29-1; maybe TRBD1 (6 bases). Trimming shortened V by 7 bases and J by 7 bases, and 19 bases separated the two germline ends. CDR1 is SQVTM and CDR2 is ANQGSEA in the germline V gene. This CDR3 contains 13 residues.